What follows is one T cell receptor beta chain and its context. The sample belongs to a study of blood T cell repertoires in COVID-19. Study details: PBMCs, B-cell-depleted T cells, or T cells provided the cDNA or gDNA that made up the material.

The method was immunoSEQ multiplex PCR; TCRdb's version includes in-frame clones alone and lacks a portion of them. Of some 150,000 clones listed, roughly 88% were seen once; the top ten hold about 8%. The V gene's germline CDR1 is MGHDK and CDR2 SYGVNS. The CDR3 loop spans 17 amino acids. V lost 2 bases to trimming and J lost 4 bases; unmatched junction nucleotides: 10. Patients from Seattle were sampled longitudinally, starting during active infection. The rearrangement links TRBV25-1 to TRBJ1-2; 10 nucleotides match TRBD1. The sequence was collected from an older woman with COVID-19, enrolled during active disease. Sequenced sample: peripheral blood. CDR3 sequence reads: CASSETGTGAAFYGYTF. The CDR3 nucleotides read TGTGCCAGCAGTGAAACCGGGACAGGGGCCGCGTTCTATGGCTACACCTTC.